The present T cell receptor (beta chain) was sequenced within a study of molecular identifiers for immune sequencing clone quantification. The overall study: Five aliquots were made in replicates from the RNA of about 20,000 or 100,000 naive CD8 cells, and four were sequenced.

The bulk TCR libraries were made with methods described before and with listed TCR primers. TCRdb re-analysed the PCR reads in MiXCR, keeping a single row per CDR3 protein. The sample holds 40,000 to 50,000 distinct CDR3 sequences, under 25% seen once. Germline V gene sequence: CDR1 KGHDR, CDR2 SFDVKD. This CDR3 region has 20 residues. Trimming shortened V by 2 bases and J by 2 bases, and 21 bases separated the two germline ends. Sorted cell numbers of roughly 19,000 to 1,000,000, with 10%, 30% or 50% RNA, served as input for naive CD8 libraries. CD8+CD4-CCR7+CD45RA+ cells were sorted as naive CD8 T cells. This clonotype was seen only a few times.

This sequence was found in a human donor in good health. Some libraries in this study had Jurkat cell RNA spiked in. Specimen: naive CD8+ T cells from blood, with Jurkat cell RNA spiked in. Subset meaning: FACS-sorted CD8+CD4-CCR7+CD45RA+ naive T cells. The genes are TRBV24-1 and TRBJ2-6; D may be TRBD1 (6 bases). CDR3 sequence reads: CATSDWASGRGTAGANVLTF. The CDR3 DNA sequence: TGTGCCACCAGTGATTGGGCCTCAGGCAGGGGTACGGCTGGGGCCAACGTCCTGACTTTC.